The present TCR beta chain was sequenced within a study of blood T cell repertoires in COVID-19. At the level of the study: Both acute and convalescent COVID-19 samples were obtained from the United States, Italy and Spain. PBMCs, B-cell-depleted T cells, or T cells were the source of the cDNA or gDNA that made up the material.

Original analysis: Estimation of nucleated cell counts was performed using reference gene primer amplification. Data came from immunoSEQ multiplex PCR; TCRdb stores just in-frame clones and leaves some out. V and J calls and clone size are as listed in that table; D and trimming were resolved from the DNA. Of about 300,000 clones in the sample, roughly 86% were seen once. Recruited during active infection, patients (from Seattle) were subsequently followed longitudinally. Per germline, CDR1 SGHTA and CDR2 FQGTGA. V was clipped by 4 bases and J by 3 bases, with 16 bases between them. This CDR3 spans 16 amino acids.

The sequenced material came from peripheral blood. The TCR was taken from a woman aged 25-40 years with COVID-19, enrolled during active disease. V gene TRBV7-3 combines with J gene TRBJ1-5; D might be TRBD1 (5 bases). The DNA for the CDR3 is TGTGCCAGCAGCTCGCGACAACAGGCTTACAATCAGCCCCAGCATTTT. Translating it yields CASSSRQQAYNQPQHF.